This TCR beta chain originates from a study of human T cells and chemical hapten exposure. This clonotype was found a few times. Documented time point: pre-sensitization, week 0. Sample treatment: therapeutic diphenylcyclopropenone sensitization with weekly scalp DPC. This CDR3 is 14 amino acids long. The germline CDR1 and CDR2 sequences are MNHNS and SASEGT. Trimming took 7 bases from V and 5 from J; bases not matched to a gene: 7. Using its own MiXCR run on the RACE reads, TCRdb lists one record per CDR3 protein. Found here are 280,000 or so distinct CDR3 sequences, 7.7% of them singletons; the top ten hold 1.2%.

This TCR came from a man between 18 and 29 years old with alopecia areata. Some clones in this sample may be carry-over from other donors' samples. V is TRBV6-1 and J is TRBJ1-5; TRBD1 matches at 8 bases. Sample: whole blood, taken in connection with sensitization to the hapten diphenylcyclopropenone (DPC). CDR3 residues: CASKMDREDQPQHF. The CDR3 region has the DNA TGTGCCAGCAAAATGGACAGGGAAGATCAGCCCCAGCATTTT.